The 26 T cell receptor beta chains in this list originate from one sample, sequenced in a study of blood T cell repertoires in COVID-19. Measured with immunoSEQ multiplex PCR; TCRdb has only the in-frame clones, and not every one. The data show 100,000 to 150,000 clones, with 79% seen just once and 30% to 45% held by the top ten. Material for sequencing was peripheral blood. The receptor source for this set is a man aged 35 to 55 with active or convalescent COVID-19.

The rearrangement links TRBV5-1 to TRBJ1-5, with 8 bases that match TRBD1. This CDR3 comprises 16 residues. Per germline, CDR1 SGHRS and CDR2 YFSETQ. V lost 0 bases, J lost 5 bases, and 7 bases stayed unmatched. As DNA, the CDR3 is TGCGCCAGCAGCTTGGATGGGACAGGTTTCGATCAGCCCCAGCATTTT. Translating gives CASSLDGTGFDQPQHF.

The chain employs TRBV18 and TRBJ2-1; D remains unclear. Germline CDR1 and CDR2: KGHSH and LQKENI. The CDR3 sequence is 17 residues long. V was trimmed by 0 bases and J by 0 bases, leaving 12 bases between them. Here the CDR3 reads CASSPPANSNSYNEQFF. The CDR3 region has the DNA TGTGCCAGCTCACCACCCGCGAACAGTAACTCCTACAATGAGCAGTTCTTC. Full variable domain (remainder filled in from reference TRBV18 and TRBJ2-1): NAGVMQNPRHLVRRRGQEARLRCSPMKGHSHVYWYRQLPEEGLKFMVYLQKENIIDESGMPKERFSAEFPKEGPSILRIQQVVRGDSAAYFCASSPPANSNSYNEQFFGPGTRLTVL.

The CDR3 sequence: CASSTSRGNEQFF. CDR3 DNA: TGTGCCAGCAGCACCTCCCGGGGGAATGAGCAGTTCTTC. V and J are TRBV28 and TRBJ2-1; D perhaps matches TRBD2 (6 bases). From germline, CDR1 is MDHEN and CDR2 SYDVKM. This CDR3 region has 13 residues. Trimming shortened V by 6 bases and J by 7 bases, and 13 bases separated the two germline ends.

The chain has TRBV5-1 and TRBJ1-6; weak D call: TRBD1 (5 bases). This CDR3 has 16 amino acids. Trimming stripped 1 base from V and 2 bases from J, with 10 bases between. Germline V gene data show CDR1 as SGHRS and CDR2 as YFSETQ. The CDR3 DNA follows: TGCGCCAGCAGCTTGTCTGGGGCGGCCTATAATTCACCCCTCCACTTT. Its translation is CASSLSGAAYNSPLHF.

A few counts support this clone. The V gene is TRBV28, the J gene TRBJ1-6; 8 bases map to TRBD1. Germline assignment: CDR1 MDHEN and CDR2 SYDVKM. Trimming cost V 5 bases and J 5 bases; bases outside gene matches: 2. This CDR3 has 14 amino acids. The CDR3 loop is CASSQQGDNSPLHF. As DNA, the CDR3 is TGTGCCAGCAGTCAACAGGGGGATAATTCACCCCTCCACTTT.

The chain's CDR3 is CASSSPLMTSGHSYNEQFF. Written as DNA, the CDR3 is TGTGCCAGCAGTTCCCCCTTAATGACTAGCGGGCACTCCTACAATGAGCAGTTCTTC. The chain combines TRBV27 with TRBJ2-1; the match to TRBD2 covers 10 bases. The CDR3 has 19 amino acids. Losses at the gene ends were 4 bases for V and 0 bases for J; bases not matched to a gene: 12. Germline CDR1 and CDR2: MNHEY and SMNVEV (reference sequence).

The chain recombines TRBV11-3 with TRBJ2-3; D is ambiguous. The germline V gene encodes CDR1 SGHNT and CDR2 YENEEA. V shed 2 bases and J shed 1 base, with 10 bases lying between them. This CDR3 spans 15 amino acids. The CDR3 region has the DNA TGTGCCAGCAGCTTAAGTGGGCGAGGCACAGATACGCAGTATTTT. Residues: CASSLSGRGTDTQYF. Complete variable domain (other parts from reference TRBV11-3 and TRBJ2-3): EAGVVQSPRYKIIEKKQPVAFWCNPISGHNTLYWYLQNLGQGPELLIRYENEEAVDDSQLPKDRFSAERLKGVDSTLKIQPAELGDSAVYLCASSLSGRGTDTQYFGPGTRLTVL.

Concerning this clone: The sample holds other DNA sequences that translate to the same CDR3. The chain is built from TRBV12-3 or TRBV12-4 and TRBJ1-2; no firm D call. The V gene lost 5 bases and the J gene lost 8 bases, with 12 bases spanning the gap. The CDR3 has 12 residues. CDR3 in DNA: TGTGCCAGCAGTCTAGTTCGCGGCGGCTACACCTTC. Its translation is CASSLVRGGYTF.

The chain combines TRBV5-1 with TRBJ1-2; weak D call: TRBD1 (5 bases). The CDR3 length is 15 residues. The ends were cut back, 0 bases at V and 4 bases at J, with 13 bases in the middle. Germline loops: CDR1 SGHRS, CDR2 YFSETQ. CDR3 DNA sequence: TGCGCCAGCAGCTTGGGTGCGGGGGGACCCTATGGCTACACCTTC. Amino acids: CASSLGAGGPYGYTF.

The genes are TRBV7-3 and TRBJ2-3; D is unclear. Between the trimmed V and J ends, which lost 2 bases and 1 base, there was a span of 7 bases. CDR3 length: 14 amino acids. Germline CDR1 SGHTA, CDR2 FQGTGA. CDR3 loop: CASSLEAGTDTQYF. Written as DNA, the CDR3 is TGTGCCAGCAGCTTAGAGGCGGGCACAGATACGCAGTATTTT.

The rearrangement links TRBV2 to TRBJ1-1; D gene ambiguous. Deletions cut 8 bases from V and 0 bases from J, with 7 bases between. Germline lookup yields CDR1 SNHLY and CDR2 FYNNEI. The CDR3 spans 12 residues. The CDR3 bases are TGTGCCAGCGCAGGTATGAACACTGAAGCTTTCTTT. Translating gives CASAGMNTEAFF.

The genes are TRBV13 and TRBJ2-7; 7 nucleotides line up with TRBD2. The J segment lost 5 bases and the V segment lost 4 bases, leaving 11 bases of the junction unmatched. This CDR3 has 15 residues. CDR1 is PRHDT and CDR2 is FYEKMQ in the germline V gene (reference sequence). The chain's CDR3 is CASSSLGRERDEQYF. The CDR3 coding sequence is TGTGCCAGCAGCTCCCTCGGGCGGGAGAGGGACGAGCAGTACTTC.

This chain uses TRBV29-1 with TRBJ2-5; D possibly corresponds to TRBD2 (5 bases). CDR1 and CDR2 (germline): SQVTM, ANQGSEA. CDR3 length: 14 amino acids. V was trimmed by 7 bases and J by 4 bases, leaving 19 bases between them. The CDR3, as DNA: TGCAGCGGTTCCCCCACCAGCGGCCTAGAGACCCAGTACTTC. Encoded protein: CSGSPTSGLETQYF.

This chain links TRBV11-3 with TRBJ1-1, with D possibly TRBD1 on 5 matching bases. The CDR3 consists of 18 residues. The V end was cut by 0 bases, the J end by 3 bases, with 20 bases between. Germline CDR1 and CDR2: SGHNT and YENEEA. CDR3 protein: CASSLEPPWQGTYTEAFF. CDR3 sequence (DNA): TGTGCCAGCAGCTTAGAACCTCCGTGGCAGGGAACTTACACTGAAGCTTTCTTT.

The CDR3: CASSPGAGGLREQFF. The CDR3 DNA is TGTGCCAGCAGCCCAGGGGCGGGGGGGCTTAGGGAGCAGTTCTTC. J is TRBJ2-1 and V is TRBV28, with 9 positions matching TRBD2. The CDR3 runs 15 residues. Germline CDR1 reads MDHEN; CDR2 reads SYDVKM. V shed 6 bases, J shed 10 bases, and the junction held 13 bases outside the gene matches.

Details on this clone: It is unclear where the CDR3 begins or ends on the DNA, so no DNA is shown, and the CDR3 is as TCRdb lists it. CDR3 residues: CASSQAGTGNLWLHLHTF. The chain links TRBV3-1 (or the pseudogene TRBV3-2) to TRBJ1-2; the D segment call TRBD1 is taken from the table without a DNA check. The CDR3 spans 18 amino acids, including both terminal residues. Germline lookup yields CDR1 LGHDT and CDR2 YNNKEL (reference sequence).

This clone was observed a few times. The sample holds other DNA sequences that translate to the same CDR3. This chain uses TRBV29-1 with TRBJ1-5; 8 bases fit TRBD1. CDR1 is SQVTM and CDR2 is ANQGSEA in the germline V gene. The CDR3 contains 13 residues. V lost 6 bases and J lost 2; bases outside the gene matches: 3. This CDR3 reads CSVGQAGNQPQHF. The CDR3 DNA reads TGCAGCGTGGGACAGGCCGGCAATCAGCCCCAGCATTTT.

Here the CDR3 reads CASSIGQGDKQYF. In DNA, the CDR3 is TGTGCCAGTAGTATAGGACAGGGCGACAAGCAGTACTTC. V gene TRBV19 combines with J gene TRBJ2-7; 7 bases map to TRBD1. V gave up 1 base and J gave up 8 bases; unmatched junction bases: 5. This CDR3 has 13 amino acids. Germline assignment: CDR1 LNHDA and CDR2 SQIVND (reference sequence).

Only a few counts were recorded for this clone. This rearrangement joins TRBV2 to TRBJ1-5; unclear D gene. V gave up 6 bases and J gave up 7 bases, with 13 bases separating them. The CDR3 contains 13 residues. Germline V gene lookup returns CDR1 SNHLY and CDR2 FYNNEI. The CDR3 DNA reads TGTGCCAGCAGCGCCGCCGAGGGACAGCCCCAGCATTTT. Amino acids: CASSAAEGQPQHF.

The genes are TRBV6-6 and TRBJ1-6; 9 bases agree with TRBD1. Germline CDR1 and CDR2: MNHNY and SVGAGI (reference sequence). This CDR3 contains 20 residues. The junction had 22 bases not matched to a gene; V was cut back by 6 bases and J by 7 bases. CDR3 sequence reads: CASSRNPPGQGPQSNSPLHF. CDR3 coding DNA: TGTGCCAGCAGCAGGAACCCTCCGGGACAGGGACCCCAATCGAATTCACCCCTCCACTTT.

This chain links TRBV5-1 with TRBJ2-2; TRBD2 agrees at 7 bases. CDR3 length: 14 residues. The V gene end was trimmed by 0 bases and the J gene end by 7 bases; junction bases not matched to a gene: 3. CDR1 and CDR2 (germline): SGHRS, YFSETQ. CDR3 sequence (DNA): TGCGCCAGCAGCTTGGGTGCGGGGGACGGGGAGCTGTTTTTT. This gives the protein CASSLGAGDGELFF.

This clone was detected a few times. The J gene is TRBJ2-2, the V gene TRBV6-5; D is unclear. Germline lookup yields CDR1 MNHEY and CDR2 SVGAGI. Trimming left V 7 bases short and J 2 bases short, with 8 bases between. The CDR3 has 13 amino acids. CDR3 sequence (DNA): TGTGCCAGCACCCTACTCAACACCGGGGAGCTGTTTTTT. This gives the protein CASTLLNTGELFF.

The chain combines TRBV28 with TRBJ2-1, with 8 bases matching TRBD2. V shed 5 bases and J 1 base; nucleotides not matched to a gene: 10. The germline gives CDR1 MDHEN, CDR2 SYDVKM. This CDR3 is built from 17 residues. DNA for the CDR3: TGTGCCAGCAGTCGACCTTTAGCGGGGTTATCCTACAATGAGCAGTTCTTC. Translation: CASSRPLAGLSYNEQFF. The whole variable domain, filled in from reference TRBV28 and TRBJ2-1, reads DVKVTQSSRYLVKRTGEKVFLECVQDMDHENMFWYRQDPGLGLRLIYFSYDVKMKEKGDIPEGYSVSREKKERFSLILESASTNQTSMYLCASSRPLAGLSYNEQFFGPGTRLTVL.

The gene calls are TRBV5-5 and TRBJ2-5, with unresolved D. The CDR3 covers 15 residues. Germline V gene lookup returns CDR1 SGHKS and CDR2 YYEKEE (reference sequence). V was pared by 0 bases and J by 5 bases, with 14 bases between. For the CDR3, the DNA is TGTGCCAGCAGCTTGGAGCTAACCTTCACGGAGACCCAGTACTTC. Encoded protein: CASSLELTFTETQYF.

V is TRBV7-8 and J is TRBJ2-1; perhaps TRBD2 as D (5 bases). Trimming removed 1 base at V and 1 base at J, with 11 bases between. This CDR3 contains 16 residues. Germline V lookup: CDR1 SGHVS, CDR2 FQNEAQ. The CDR3 DNA follows: TGTGCCAGCAGCTTAGTTCCGGGGTATTCCTACAATGAGCAGTTCTTC. This encodes CASSLVPGYSYNEQFF.

Points on this clone: A much larger clone lies one base from this, so it may be a read error. The chain recombines TRBV7-2 with TRBJ1-1; D uncertain. The CDR3 is 14 amino acids. The V gene's germline CDR1 is SGHTA and CDR2 FQGNSA. V was clipped by 3 bases and J by 1 base, with 9 bases between them. The CDR3 bases are TGTGCCAGCAGCTTGATCGGGGAGAACACTGAAGCTTTCTTT. Translating gives CASSLIGENTEAFF. The variable domain in full, with the rest retrieved from reference TRBV7-2 and TRBJ1-1, is GAGVSQSPSNKVTEKGKDVELRCDPISGHTALYWYRQSLGQGLEFLIYFQGNSAPDKSGLPSDRFSAERTGGSVSTLTIQRTQQEDSAVYLCASSLIGENTEAFFGQGTRLTVV.